A single T cell receptor (beta chain) is shown here with its context. What it recognizes is unknown. This was a survey-level run. Assay used: immunoSEQ multiplex PCR; TCRdb lists only in-frame clones, some missing. The sample lists just over 40,000 clones; 75% to 85% were seen once. This sample was taken from a study of STAT5B mutations in CD4+ large granular lymphocyte leukemia. Healthy controls were blood donor buffy coats. This CDR3 region has 13 residues. V lost 3 bases and J lost 0, with 5 bases in between. CDR1 and CDR2 (germline): LNHNV, YYDKDF (reference sequence). Study-wide points: Higher CD4+ than CD8+ T-LGLL clonality might reflect small sample size.

The gene calls are TRBV15 and TRBJ1-2; D call uncertain. The specimen was CD4+ T cells from blood buffy coats. This TCR was sampled from a human donor in good health. The CDR3 nucleotides are TGTGCCACCAGCAGTTACTCTAACTATGGCTACACCTTC. Translation: CATSSYSNYGYTF. The variable domain in full, completed from reference TRBV15 and TRBJ1-2, reads DAMVIQNPRYQVTQFGKPVTLSCSQTLNHNVMYWYQQKSSQAPKLLFHYYDKDFNNEADTPDNFQSRRPNTSFCFLDIRSPGLGDTAMYLCATSSYSNYGYTFGSGTRLTVV.